This T cell receptor beta chain appears in the sequencing data of a study of cytomegalovirus exposure and HLA in healthy donors. Study background: HLA-typed donors were the source of around 77 million unique TCRs held in an early data release. Study-level points and caveats: Several of the most significant clusters appeared, in a later analysis, to be linked to common viral pathogens. Segments of the TCR beta V type were, in most cases, productive about 90% or about 30% of the time in an earlier analysis.

PCR primers comprised 60 Vbeta and 13 Jbeta primers. Assay used: immunoSEQ multiplex PCR; TCRdb lists only in-frame clones, some missing. The sample holds some 130,000 clones, 75% to 85% seen once. To note about this clone: Its matching antigen is unknown.

V dropped 0 bases and J dropped 6; count of bases not matched to a gene: 14. CDR3 size: 18 residues. The germline CDR1 and CDR2 sequences are MGHRA and YSYEKL. At the time of sampling, donors were nominally healthy, though unrecorded immune exposures were likely. This sequence originates from a man aged 25 to 40 in good health and CMV-seronegative. V usage is TRBV4-1 and J usage is TRBJ2-1; TRBD2 aligns across 7 bases. The sequenced sample was PBMCs. CDR3 nucleotide sequence: TGCGCCAGCAGCCAAGAAAGCCGTTGGGCGGGAGTTCCCAATGAGCAGTTCTTC. This translates into CASSQESRWAGVPNEQFF.